A selection of T cell receptor beta chains follows, all from one sample in a study of shared clonotypes between healthy human individuals. Here immunoSEQ multiplex PCR was the method, and the copy in TCRdb shows in-frame clones only, minus some. Of almost 700,000 clones detected, around 92% appear once; the ten largest clones hold 24%. Sequences were obtained from naive CD8+ T cells sorted from blood. These receptors all stem from a man between 25 and 39 years old in good health. CDR3s include the opening cysteine and the closing phenylalanine or tryptophan. Each record gives: clone size, V gene, D gene, J gene, CDR3 protein, CDR3 DNA. The D gene is left open where the match is weak. The size entry is marked missing in some rows and otherwise reads once, few, many or a size class.

>NA|TRBV18|TRBD2|TRBJ2-1
CASSPSGRKNEQFF
TGTGCCAGCTCGCCTAGCGGGAGGAAGAATGAGCAGTTCTTC
>NA|TRBV7-9|NA|TRBJ2-2
CASPEGTGELFF
TGTGCCAGCCCCGAGGGCACCGGGGAGCTGTTTTTT
>NA|TRBV11-2|TRBD2|TRBJ2-1
CASSSPGLAYNEQFF
TGTGCCAGCAGCTCCCCGGGACTAGCCTACAATGAGCAGTTCTTC
>NA|TRBV27|TRBD1|TRBJ2-2
CASSLTGLGTGELFF
TGTGCCAGCAGTTTGACAGGGCTGGGCACCGGGGAGCTGTTTTTT
>NA|TRBV7-9|TRBD2|TRBJ2-7
CASSSSGSYHSYEQYF
TGTGCCAGCAGCTCTAGCGGGAGTTACCACTCCTACGAGCAGTACTTC
>NA|TRBV2|TRBD1|TRBJ1-3
CASSETIGTVGDGNTIYF
TGTGCCAGCAGTGAAACCATCGGGACAGTCGGGGATGGAAACACCATATATTTT
>NA|TRBV11-2|NA|TRBJ2-2
CASSSQKRLVGELFF
TGTGCCAGCAGCTCACAAAAGCGGCTGGTCGGGGAGCTGTTTTTT
>NA|TRBV6-5|TRBD2|TRBJ2-7
CASSYGAGPYEQYF
TGTGCCAGCAGTTATGGAGCGGGGCCCTACGAGCAGTACTTC
>NA|TRBV6-1|NA|TRBJ1-3
CASSAGTAGNTIYF
TGTGCCAGCAGTGCTGGGACCGCTGGAAACACCATATATTTT
>NA|TRBV13|NA|TRBJ2-5
CASTLGGLQETQYF
TGTGCCAGCACCTTGGGGGGTCTCCAAGAGACCCAGTACTTC
>NA|TRBV9|TRBD1|TRBJ2-3
CASSVGTGQGVTDTQYF
TGTGCCAGCAGCGTAGGGACGGGACAGGGGGTCACAGATACGCAGTATTTT
>NA|TRBV7-3|NA|TRBJ2-3
CASSFGSGFGDTQYF
TGTGCCAGCAGCTTCGGGTCCGGGTTTGGGGATACGCAGTATTTT
>once|TRBV14|NA|TRBJ2-7
CASSQEWSSYEQYF
TGTGCCAGCAGCCAAGAGTGGAGCTCCTACGAGCAGTACTTC
>NA|TRBV27|NA|TRBJ2-1
CASSLGAPNEQFF
TGTGCCAGCAGTTTAGGGGCTCCCAATGAGCAGTTCTTC
>NA|TRBV29-1|TRBD1|TRBJ1-2
CSVENPGGYSGYTF
TGCAGCGTTGAGAATCCAGGGGGCTATTCTGGCTACACCTTC
>NA|TRBV21-1|NA|TRBJ2-3
CASPKTAVEDTQYF
TGTGCCAGCCCCAAAACAGCGGTAGAAGATACGCAGTATTTT
>once|TRBV19|TRBD2|TRBJ2-1
CASSPTSGPSSYNEQFF
TGTGCCAGTAGTCCAACTAGCGGACCAAGCTCCTACAATGAGCAGTTCTTC
>NA|TRBV7-9|NA|TRBJ2-2
CASSLTASTGELFF
TGTGCCAGCAGCTTGACAGCCTCCACCGGGGAGCTGTTTTTT
>NA|TRBV5-6|NA|TRBJ1-2
CASSGSPASSPFGDYGYTF
TGTGCCAGCAGCGGCTCACCAGCTAGCAGTCCTTTTGGCGACTATGGCTACACCTTC
>NA|TRBV7-9|NA|TRBJ2-5
CASSGETQYF
TGTGCCAGCTCGGGAGAGACCCAGTACTTC
>NA|TRBV6-5|TRBD1|TRBJ1-1
CASNDRGSEAFF
TGTGCCAGCAACGACAGGGGGTCTGAAGCTTTCTTT
>NA|TRBV6-6|TRBD2|TRBJ2-7
CASSYGRAGGWYEQYF
TGTGCCAGCAGTTACGGTCGAGCGGGAGGGTGGTACGAGCAGTACTTC
>NA|TRBV30|TRBD1|TRBJ1-1
CAWEQGASMNTEAFF
TGTGCCTGGGAACAGGGGGCTTCAATGAACACTGAAGCTTTCTTT
>once|TRBV15|NA|TRBJ2-7
CATSSRGMGEQYF
TGTGCCACCAGCAGCAGGGGCATGGGCGAGCAGTACTTC
>NA|TRBV2|NA|TRBJ1-1
CARRGEGGAFF
TGTGCCAGGAGGGGAGAAGGGGGAGCTTTCTTT
>once|TRBV7-6|NA|TRBJ2-1
CASSGLVHEQFF
TGTGCCAGCAGCGGGTTAGTCCATGAGCAGTTCTTC